This T cell receptor beta chain was retrieved from a study of cytomegalovirus exposure and HLA in healthy donors. Findings and caveats of the study: Reported performance of the classifier showed diagnosis of cytomegalovirus status with high specificity and sensitivity.

Trimming shortened V by 0 bases and J by 7 bases, and 6 bases separated the two germline ends. The germline gives CDR1 WSHSY, CDR2 SAAADI. The CDR3 is made up of 12 amino acids. This clone was counted a few times. Antigen unknown. Measured with immunoSEQ multiplex PCR; TCRdb has only the in-frame clones, and not every one. This table has roughly 220,000 clones, around 80% appearing once. The clonotype was recovered from a woman aged 25 to 39 in good health and CMV-seropositive. The chain is built from TRBV10-2 and TRBJ1-2; the D is unclear. The sample comprised PBMCs. The CDR3 protein is CASSESKGGYTF. Here the CDR3 DNA reads TGCGCCAGCAGTGAGTCGAAGGGTGGCTACACCTTC.